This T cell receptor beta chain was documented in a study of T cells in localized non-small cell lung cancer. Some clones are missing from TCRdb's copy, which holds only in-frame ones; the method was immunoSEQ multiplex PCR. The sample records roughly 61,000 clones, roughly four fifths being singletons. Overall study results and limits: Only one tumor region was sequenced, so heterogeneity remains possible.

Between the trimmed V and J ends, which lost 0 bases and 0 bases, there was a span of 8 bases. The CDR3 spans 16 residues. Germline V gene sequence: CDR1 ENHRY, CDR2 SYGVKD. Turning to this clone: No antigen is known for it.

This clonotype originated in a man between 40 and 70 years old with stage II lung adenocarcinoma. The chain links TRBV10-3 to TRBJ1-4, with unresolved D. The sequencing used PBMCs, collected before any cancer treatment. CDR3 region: CAISESGRATNEKLFF. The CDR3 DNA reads TGTGCCATCAGTGAGTCTGGGAGGGCAACTAATGAAAAACTGTTTTTT.